This TCR beta chain stems from a study of cytomegalovirus exposure and HLA in healthy donors. Findings and caveats of the study: In vitro, three CMV-associated chains proved specific for CMV antigens. The authors listed 164 TCR beta chains as cytomegalovirus-associated. Using the classifier, cytomegalovirus status was reportedly diagnosed with high specificity and sensitivity.

A remark on this clone: Antigen unknown.

The donors belonged to the roughly 120-subject validation cohort, separate from the 666-subject first cohort. Using immunoSEQ multiplex PCR, the repertoire was profiled, and TCRdb retains in-frame clones only, with some absent. The data contain about 130,000 clones, approximately 92% of them singletons. Sequenced material: PBMCs. The receptor's source is a young woman in good health and CMV-seronegative.

The CDR3 nucleotides read TGTGCCAGTAGAAGGGGTAACACTGAAGCTTTCTTT. Residues: CASRRGNTEAFF. The V call is TRBV19, the J call TRBJ1-1; tentatively, D is TRBD1 (5 bases). Looked up from germline, CDR1 is LNHDA and CDR2 is SQIVND (reference sequence). This CDR3 comprises 12 residues. V shed 6 bases and J shed 2 bases, with 7 bases lying between them.